This T cell receptor (beta chain) was captured by sequencing in a study of post-analysis software for immune sequencing data. Study results and limitations: Patients had higher frequencies than controls of about five TRBV segments, including TRBV5-6, TRBV5-1 and TRBV20-1.

CDR1 is DFQATT, CDR2 SNEGSKA, per germline (reference sequence). This CDR3 comprises 15 residues. Deletions cut 3 bases from V and 4 bases from J, with 16 bases between. Tagging with unique molecular identifiers was a feature of the TCR beta cDNA libraries. TCRdb re-analysed the PCR reads in MiXCR, keeping a single row per CDR3 protein. Of 820,000 or so distinct CDR3 sequences listed, around 53% were seen once; the top ten hold 4.6%. The sample holds a few counts of this clonotype. Antigen specificity is unknown. The V gene is TRBV20-1, the J gene TRBJ2-1, with D maybe TRBD1 (6 bases). The sequenced sample consisted of blood. The receptor was isolated from a girl aged 10 to 17 with multiple sclerosis. The CDR3 DNA sequence: TGCAGTGCTAGGCCCCATTGGGACAATTACAATGAGCAGTTCTTC. Translating it yields CSARPHWDNYNEQFF.